Included here is one T cell receptor (beta chain) sequence, with context. The antigen is not known. The CDR3 is 13 amino acids. Trimming cost V 5 bases and J 2 bases, with 9 bases left between them. Germline CDR1 MNHNY, CDR2 SVGAGI (reference sequence). The record originates from a study of cytomegalovirus exposure and HLA in healthy donors. Study-wide points: One cluster of highly shared sequence variants probably arose as a sequencing artifact.

Each donor's status was that of a healthy bone marrow donor. Donors sampled were nominally healthy, though unrecorded immune exposures were likely. The PCR employed 60 Vbeta primers together with 13 Jbeta primers. TCRdb keeps only in-frame clones here, not all; method: immunoSEQ multiplex PCR. The profile shows roughly 97,000 clones, around 81% of them singletons. The rearrangement joins TRBV6-6 to TRBJ1-1, with D tentatively TRBD1 (5 bases). Source material: PBMCs. The TCR was taken from a man in his forties in good health and CMV-seropositive. CDR3 nucleotide sequence: TGTGCCAGCAGTCCCGGGACTAACACTGAAGCTTTCTTT. Translated, it gives CASSPGTNTEAFF.